The sequence of this TCR beta chain was determined in a study of T cells in localized non-small cell lung cancer. Study findings and constraints: It was uninvolved adjacent lung that showed the highest T cell clonality, exceeding tumor.

This clone was observed once. Its target is unknown. Generated by immunoSEQ multiplex PCR, the TCRdb table keeps only in-frame clones and is missing some. Seen here are roughly 71,000 clones, 86% observed once, and the top ten hold 21%. V shed 3 bases and J shed 4 bases, with 9 bases lying between them. The germline V gene encodes CDR1 SGHTA and CDR2 FQGNSA. CDR3 length: 14 amino acids. The TCR was taken from a male donor aged 60 or older with stage III squamous cell lung carcinoma. This sequence joins TRBV7-2 and TRBJ2-2; D is unclear. The sample in question was peripheral blood, obtained before any cancer treatment. The CDR3 DNA is TGTGCCAGCAGCTTTACCCTTGGCACCGGGGAGCTGTTTTTT. This translates into CASSFTLGTGELFF.